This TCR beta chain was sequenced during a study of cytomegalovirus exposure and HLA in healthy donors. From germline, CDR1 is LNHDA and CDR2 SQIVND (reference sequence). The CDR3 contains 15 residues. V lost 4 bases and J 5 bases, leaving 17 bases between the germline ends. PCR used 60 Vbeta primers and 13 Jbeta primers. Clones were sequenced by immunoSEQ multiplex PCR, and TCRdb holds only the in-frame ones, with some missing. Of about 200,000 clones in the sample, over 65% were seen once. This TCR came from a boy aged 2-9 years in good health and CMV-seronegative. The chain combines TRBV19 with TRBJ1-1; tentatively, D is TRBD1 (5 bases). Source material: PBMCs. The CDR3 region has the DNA TGTGCCAGTAGTAGGACGGAGGGACTCGGGACTGAAGCTTTCTTT. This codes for CASSRTEGLGTEAFF.